This TCR beta chain was obtained from a study of control samples from healthy donors and cancer patients. Per the germline V gene, CDR1 is SNHLY and CDR2 is FYNNEI. The CDR3 spans 16 residues. V shed 7 bases, J shed 2 bases, and the junction held 13 bases outside the gene matches. Clones were sequenced by immunoSEQ multiplex PCR, and TCRdb holds only the in-frame ones, with some missing. The profile shows around 83,000 clones, approximately 93% of them singletons. The specimen sequenced was PBMCs. The chain is built from TRBV2 and TRBJ2-7; 8 bases are shared with TRBD2. The sequence came from a woman between 35 and 50 years old with lung cancer. In nucleotides, the CDR3 is TGTGCCAGCAACCCTCGAAGCGGGGGCGCCACCTACGAGCAGTACTTC. The encoded protein is CASNPRSGGATYEQYF. The variable domain in full, completed from reference TRBV2 and TRBJ2-7, reads EPEVTQTPSHQVTQMGQEVILRCVPISNHLYFYWYRQILGQKVEFLVSFYNNEISEKSEIFDDQFSVERPDGSNFTLKIRSTKLEDSAMYFCASNPRSGGATYEQYFGPGTRLTVT.